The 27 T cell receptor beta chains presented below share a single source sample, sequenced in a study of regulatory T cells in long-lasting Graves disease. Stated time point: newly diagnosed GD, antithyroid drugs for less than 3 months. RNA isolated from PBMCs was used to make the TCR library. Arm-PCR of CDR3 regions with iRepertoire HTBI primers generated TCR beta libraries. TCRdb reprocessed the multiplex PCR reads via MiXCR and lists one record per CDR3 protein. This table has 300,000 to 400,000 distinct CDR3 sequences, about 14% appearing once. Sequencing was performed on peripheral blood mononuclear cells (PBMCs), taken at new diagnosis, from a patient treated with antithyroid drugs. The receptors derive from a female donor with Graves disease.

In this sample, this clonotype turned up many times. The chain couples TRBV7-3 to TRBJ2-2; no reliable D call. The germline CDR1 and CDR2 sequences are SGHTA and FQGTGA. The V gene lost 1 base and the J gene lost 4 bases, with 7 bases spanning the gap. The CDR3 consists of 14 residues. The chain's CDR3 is CASSLSRGTGELFF. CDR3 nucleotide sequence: TGTGCCAGCAGCTTAAGTCGTGGCACCGGGGAGCTGTTTTTT.

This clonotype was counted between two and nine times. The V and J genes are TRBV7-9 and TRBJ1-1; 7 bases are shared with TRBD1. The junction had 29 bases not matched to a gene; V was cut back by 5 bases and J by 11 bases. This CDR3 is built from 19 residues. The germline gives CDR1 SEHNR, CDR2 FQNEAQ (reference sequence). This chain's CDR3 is CASSTDQLTGQSDIKVAFF. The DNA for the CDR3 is TGTGCCAGCAGCACAGATCAATTGACAGGGCAGAGTGATATTAAGGTGGCTTTCTTT.

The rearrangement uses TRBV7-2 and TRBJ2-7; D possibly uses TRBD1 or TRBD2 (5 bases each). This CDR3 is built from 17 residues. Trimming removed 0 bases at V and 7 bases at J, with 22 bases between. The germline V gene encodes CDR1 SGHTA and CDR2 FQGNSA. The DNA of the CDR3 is TGTGCCAGCAGCTTAGCTTCCGCCGGGACCATTCGAGGGGAGCAGTACTTC. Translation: CASSLASAGTIRGEQYF.

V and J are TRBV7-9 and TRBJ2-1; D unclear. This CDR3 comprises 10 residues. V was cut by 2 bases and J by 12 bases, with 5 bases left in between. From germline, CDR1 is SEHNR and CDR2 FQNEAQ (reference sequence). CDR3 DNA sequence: TGTGCCAGCAGCTTAATATCGCAGTTCTTC. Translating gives CASSLISQFF. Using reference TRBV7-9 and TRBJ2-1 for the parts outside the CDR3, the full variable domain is DTGVSQNPRHKITKRGQNVTFRCDPISEHNRLYWYRQTLGQGPEFLTYFQNEAQLEKSRLLSDRFSAERPKGSFSTLEIQRTEQGDSAMYLCASSLISQFFGPGTRLTVL.

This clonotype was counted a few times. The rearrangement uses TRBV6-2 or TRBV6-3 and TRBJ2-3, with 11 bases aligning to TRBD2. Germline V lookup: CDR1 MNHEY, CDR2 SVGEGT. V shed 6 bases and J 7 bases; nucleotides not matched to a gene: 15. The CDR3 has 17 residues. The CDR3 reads CASRRLAGIHGGNTQYF. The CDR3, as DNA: TGTGCCAGCAGACGACTAGCGGGAATCCACGGGGGAAATACGCAGTATTTT.

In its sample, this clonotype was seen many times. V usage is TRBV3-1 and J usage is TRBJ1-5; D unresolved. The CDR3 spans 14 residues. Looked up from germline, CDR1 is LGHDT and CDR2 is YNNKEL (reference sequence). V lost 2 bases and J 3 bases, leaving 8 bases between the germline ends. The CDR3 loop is CASSQSVTNQPQHF. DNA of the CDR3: TGTGCCAGCAGCCAATCTGTCACCAATCAGCCCCAGCATTTT.

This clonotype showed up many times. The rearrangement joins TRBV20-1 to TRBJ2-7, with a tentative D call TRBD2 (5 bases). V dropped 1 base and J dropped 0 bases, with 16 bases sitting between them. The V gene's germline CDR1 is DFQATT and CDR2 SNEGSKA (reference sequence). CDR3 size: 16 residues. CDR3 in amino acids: CSARGLGAAVSYEQYF. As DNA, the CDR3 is TGCAGTGCTAGAGGTTTAGGAGCGGCTGTCTCCTACGAGCAGTACTTC.

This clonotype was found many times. CDR3 nucleotides: TGTGCCAGCAGCTTTGGTCTCACTGAAGCTTTCTTT. Protein sequence: CASSFGLTEAFF. The chain is built from TRBV13 and TRBJ1-1; unclear D gene. V lost 3 bases to trimming and J lost 4 bases, with 6 bases between them. Germline CDR1 PRHDT, CDR2 FYEKMQ (reference sequence). CDR3 length: 12 amino acids.

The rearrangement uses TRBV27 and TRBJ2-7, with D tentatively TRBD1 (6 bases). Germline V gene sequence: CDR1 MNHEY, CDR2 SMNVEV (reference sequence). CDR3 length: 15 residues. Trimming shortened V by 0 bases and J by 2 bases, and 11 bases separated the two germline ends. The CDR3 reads CASSLSGDTTYEQYF. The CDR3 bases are TGTGCCAGCAGTTTATCAGGGGACACTACCTACGAGCAGTACTTC.

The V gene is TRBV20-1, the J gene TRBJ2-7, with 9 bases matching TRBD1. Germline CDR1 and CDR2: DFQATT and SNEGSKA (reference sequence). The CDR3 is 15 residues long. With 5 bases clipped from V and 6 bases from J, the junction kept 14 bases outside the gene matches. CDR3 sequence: CSASSDGTGIGEQYF. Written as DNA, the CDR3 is TGCAGTGCTTCTTCGGACGGGACAGGGATCGGCGAGCAGTACTTC.

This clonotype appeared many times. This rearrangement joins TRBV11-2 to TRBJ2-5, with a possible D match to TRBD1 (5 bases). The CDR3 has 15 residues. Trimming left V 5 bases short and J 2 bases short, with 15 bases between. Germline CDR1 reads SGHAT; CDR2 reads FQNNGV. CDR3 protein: CASSPPMGPQETQYF. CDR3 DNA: TGTGCCAGCAGCCCACCGATGGGGCCTCAAGAGACCCAGTACTTC. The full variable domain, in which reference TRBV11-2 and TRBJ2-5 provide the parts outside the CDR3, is EAGVAQSPRYKIIEKRQSVAFWCNPISGHATLYWYQQILGQGPKLLIQFQNNGVVDDSQLPKDRFSAERLKGVDSTLKIQPAKLEDSAVYLCASSPPMGPQETQYFGPGTRLLVL.

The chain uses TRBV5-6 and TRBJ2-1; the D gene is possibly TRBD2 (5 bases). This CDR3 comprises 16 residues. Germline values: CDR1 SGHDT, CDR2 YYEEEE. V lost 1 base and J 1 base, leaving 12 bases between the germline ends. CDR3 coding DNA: TGTGCCAGCAGCTTGAGTGGGAGTAGATCCTACAATGAGCAGTTCTTC. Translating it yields CASSLSGSRSYNEQFF.

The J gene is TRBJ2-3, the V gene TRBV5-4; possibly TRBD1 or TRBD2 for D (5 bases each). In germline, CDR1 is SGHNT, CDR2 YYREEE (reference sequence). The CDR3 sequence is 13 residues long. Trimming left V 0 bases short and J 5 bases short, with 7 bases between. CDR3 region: CASSLAGQDTQYF. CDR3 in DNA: TGTGCCAGCAGCTTGGCGGGGCAAGATACGCAGTATTTT.

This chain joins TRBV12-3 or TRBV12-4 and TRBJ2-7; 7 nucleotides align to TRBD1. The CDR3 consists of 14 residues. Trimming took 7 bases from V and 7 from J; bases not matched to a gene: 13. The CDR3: CASNPQGTPGEQYF. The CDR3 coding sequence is TGTGCCAGCAATCCACAGGGGACCCCCGGTGAGCAGTACTTC.

CDR3: CASRDTGGLNTGELFF. CDR3 nucleotide sequence: TGTGCCAGCAGGGACACAGGGGGTCTGAACACCGGGGAGCTGTTTTTT. The gene calls are TRBV7-6 and TRBJ2-2; 8 nucleotides line up with TRBD1. The V gene end was trimmed by 6 bases and the J gene end by 1 base; junction bases not matched to a gene: 7. The CDR3 consists of 16 residues. Germline V CDR1 and CDR2: SGHVS, FNYEAQ.

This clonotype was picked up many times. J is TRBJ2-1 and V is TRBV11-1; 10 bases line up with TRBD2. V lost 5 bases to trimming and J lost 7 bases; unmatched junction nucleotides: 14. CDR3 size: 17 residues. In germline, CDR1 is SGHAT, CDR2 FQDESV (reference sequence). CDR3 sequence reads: CASSPRRFSGRRNEQFF. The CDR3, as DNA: TGTGCCAGCAGCCCCCGTCGATTTAGCGGGAGGAGAAATGAGCAGTTCTTC.

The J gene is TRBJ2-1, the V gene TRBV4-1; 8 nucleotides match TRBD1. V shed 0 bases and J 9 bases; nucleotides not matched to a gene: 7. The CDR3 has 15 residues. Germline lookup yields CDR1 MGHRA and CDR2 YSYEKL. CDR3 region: CASSQETQGAAEQFF. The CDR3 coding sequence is TGCGCCAGCAGCCAAGAAACCCAGGGGGCGGCTGAGCAGTTCTTC.

CDR3 coding DNA: TGCAGTGCTAGAGATCCAAGGACAGGGGACGCACCCCTCCACTTT. Translating it yields CSARDPRTGDAPLHF. J is TRBJ1-6 and V is TRBV20-1, with 9 nucleotides matching TRBD1. The CDR3 extends over 15 amino acids. Germline V lookup: CDR1 DFQATT, CDR2 SNEGSKA (reference sequence). J was trimmed by 11 bases and V by 0 bases; bases with no gene match: 8.

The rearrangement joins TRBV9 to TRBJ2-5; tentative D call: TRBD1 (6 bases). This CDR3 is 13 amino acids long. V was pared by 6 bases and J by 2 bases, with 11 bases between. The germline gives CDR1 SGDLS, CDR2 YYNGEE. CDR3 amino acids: CASNLDRQETQYF. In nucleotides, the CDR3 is TGTGCCAGCAATCTGGACAGACAAGAGACCCAGTACTTC.

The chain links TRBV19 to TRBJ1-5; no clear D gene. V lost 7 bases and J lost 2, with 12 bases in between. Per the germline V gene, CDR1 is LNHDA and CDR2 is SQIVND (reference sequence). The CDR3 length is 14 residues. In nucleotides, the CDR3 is TGTGCCAGTACCAAATGGAATGGCAATCAGCCCCAGCATTTT. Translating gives CASTKWNGNQPQHF.

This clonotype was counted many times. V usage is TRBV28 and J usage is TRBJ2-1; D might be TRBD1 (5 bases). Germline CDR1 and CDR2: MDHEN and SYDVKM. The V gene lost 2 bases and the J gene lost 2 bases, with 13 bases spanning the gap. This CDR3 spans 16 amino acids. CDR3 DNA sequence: TGTGCCAGCAGTTTAGGGCAGGTCAGGGCCTACAATGAGCAGTTCTTC. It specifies CASSLGQVRAYNEQFF.

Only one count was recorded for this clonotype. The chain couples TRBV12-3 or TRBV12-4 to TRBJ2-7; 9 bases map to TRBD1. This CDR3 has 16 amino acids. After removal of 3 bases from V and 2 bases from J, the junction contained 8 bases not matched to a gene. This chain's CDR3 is CASSFSGTGNPYEQYF. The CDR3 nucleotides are TGTGCCAGCAGTTTCTCAGGGACAGGGAATCCCTACGAGCAGTACTTC.

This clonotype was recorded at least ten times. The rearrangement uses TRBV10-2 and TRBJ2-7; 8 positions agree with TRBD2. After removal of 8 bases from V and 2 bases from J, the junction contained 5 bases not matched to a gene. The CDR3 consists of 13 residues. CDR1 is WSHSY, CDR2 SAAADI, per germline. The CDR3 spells CASQGLAAYEQYF. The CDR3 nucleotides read TGCGCCAGCCAAGGACTAGCCGCCTACGAGCAGTACTTC.

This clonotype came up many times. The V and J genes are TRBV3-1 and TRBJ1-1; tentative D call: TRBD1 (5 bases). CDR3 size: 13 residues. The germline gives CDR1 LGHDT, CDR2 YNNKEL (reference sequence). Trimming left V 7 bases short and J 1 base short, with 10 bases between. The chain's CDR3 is CASTSGENTEAFF. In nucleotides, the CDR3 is TGTGCCAGCACCTCGGGGGAGAACACTGAAGCTTTCTTT.

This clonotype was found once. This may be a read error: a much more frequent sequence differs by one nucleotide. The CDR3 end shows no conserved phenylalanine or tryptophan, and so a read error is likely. The chain's CDR3 is CASSLKVGQPPKRETQYL. As DNA, the CDR3 is TGTGCCAGCAGCTTAAAAGTAGGACAGCCCCCCAAGAGGGAGACCCAGTACCTC. V gene TRBV7-9 combines with J gene TRBJ2-5; tentatively, D is TRBD1 (6 bases). V dropped 2 bases and J dropped 5 bases, with 24 bases sitting between them. The CDR3 has 18 residues. Germline V gene sequence: CDR1 SEHNR, CDR2 FQNEAQ (reference sequence).

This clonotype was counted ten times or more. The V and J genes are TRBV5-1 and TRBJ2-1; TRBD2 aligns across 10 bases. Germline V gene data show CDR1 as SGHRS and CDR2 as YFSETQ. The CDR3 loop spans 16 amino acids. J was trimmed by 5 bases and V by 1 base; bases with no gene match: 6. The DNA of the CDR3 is TGCGCCAGCAGCTTGTTCACTAGCGGGAAGAACAATGAGCAGTTCTTC. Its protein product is CASSLFTSGKNNEQFF.

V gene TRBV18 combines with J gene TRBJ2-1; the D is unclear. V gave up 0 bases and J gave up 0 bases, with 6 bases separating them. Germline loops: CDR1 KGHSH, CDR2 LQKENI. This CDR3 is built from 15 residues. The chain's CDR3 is CASSPPDGSYNEQFF. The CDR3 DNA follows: TGTGCCAGCTCACCACCGGACGGCTCCTACAATGAGCAGTTCTTC. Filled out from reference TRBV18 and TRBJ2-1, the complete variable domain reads NAGVMQNPRHLVRRRGQEARLRCSPMKGHSHVYWYRQLPEEGLKFMVYLQKENIIDESGMPKERFSAEFPKEGPSILRIQQVVRGDSAAYFCASSPPDGSYNEQFFGPGTRLTVL.